A selection of T cell receptor beta chains follows, all from one sample in a study of blood T cell repertoires in COVID-19. Produced via immunoSEQ multiplex PCR; TCRdb's table is partial and in-frame only. The sample lists roughly 320,000 clones; 90% were seen once. Sequenced sample: peripheral blood. The receptor set was obtained from a woman aged 45-65 years with COVID-19, enrolled during active disease. CDR3s include the opening cysteine and the closing phenylalanine or tryptophan. A D gene is named only where the DNA matches it firmly. Only part of the rows carry a size: once, few, many, or a class if the clone is expanded.

>TRBV1|TRBJ2-4|-|20|-
CTSSQDGDGGNTVAKNIQYF
TGCACCAGCAGCCAAGACGGGGATGGAGGTAATACCGTAGCCAAAAACATTCAGTACTTC
>TRBV21-1|TRBJ2-7|-|15|-
CASSGRAGRGVEQYF
TGTGCCAGCAGCGGGCGAGCGGGGAGAGGTGTTGAGCAGTACTTC
>TRBV29-1|TRBJ2-1|-|15|-
CSVVAAPSSYNEQFF
TGCAGCGTAGTAGCGGCTCCGAGCTCCTACAATGAGCAGTTCTTC
>TRBV11-3|TRBJ2-5|-|13|-
CASHRDTKETQYF
TGTGCCAGTCACCGGGACACTAAAGAGACCCAGTACTTC
>TRBV30|TRBJ1-1|-|11|once
CAWGDSSEAFF
TGTGCCTGGGGTGACTCCTCGGAAGCTTTCTTT
>TRBV19|TRBJ1-1|-|14|few
CATLRGGLGTEAFF
TGTGCCACCCTAAGGGGGGGGCTGGGCACTGAAGCTTTCTTT
>TRBV7-2|TRBJ2-7|-|15|-
CASSLTPGVPYEQYF
TGTGCCAGCAGCTTAACCCCCGGGGTTCCCTACGAGCAGTACTTC
>TRBV23-1|TRBJ2-1|TRBD2|18|-
CASSPGLAGGRSYNEQFF
TGCGCCAGCAGTCCGGGACTAGCGGGAGGACGGTCCTACAATGAGCAGTTCTTC
>TRBV6-1|TRBJ1-2|-|13|once
CASSENGNYGYTF
TGTGCCAGCAGTGAAAACGGTAACTATGGCTACACCTTC
>TRBV10-3|TRBJ1-6|TRBD1|16|-
CAISESGQGANSPLHF
TGTGCCATCAGTGAGTCGGGACAGGGGGCGAATTCACCCCTCCACTTT
>TRBV6-5|TRBJ2-1|TRBD2|14|-
CASKPGLAGNEQFF
TGTGCCAGCAAACCGGGACTAGCGGGGAATGAGCAGTTCTTC
>TRBV27|TRBJ1-2|-|13|-
CASSLMSNYGYTF
TGTGCCAGCAGTTTAATGAGTAACTATGGCTACACCTTC
>TRBV11-2|TRBJ1-3|-|15|-
CASSALTGSGNTIYF
TGTGCCAGCAGCGCCCTTACAGGCTCTGGAAACACCATATATTTT
>TRBV19|TRBJ1-5|-|15|-
CASSMVTYSNQPQHF
TGTGCCAGTAGTATGGTAACCTATAGCAATCAGCCCCAGCATTTT
>TRBV2|TRBJ2-7|-|13|-
CASPRSRGGEQYF
TGTGCCAGCCCTCGGAGTAGAGGGGGCGAGCAGTACTTC
>TRBV18|TRBJ2-3|TRBD2|15|-
CASSSTAGASDTQYF
TGTGCCAGCTCATCCACAGCGGGAGCTTCAGATACGCAGTATTTT
>TRBV11-2|TRBJ1-5|-|15|once
CASSPNRNSNQPQHF
TGTGCCAGCAGCCCCAACAGGAACTCCAATCAGCCCCAGCATTTT
>TRBV29-1|TRBJ1-1|TRBD1|15|-
CSVDRQGVRNTEAFF
TGCAGCGTTGATAGACAGGGGGTCCGGAACACTGAAGCTTTCTTT
>TRBV6-5|TRBJ2-7|TRBD2|15|-
CASRPAAGVSYEQYF
TGTGCCAGCAGACCCGCGGCGGGAGTCTCCTACGAGCAGTACTTC
>TRBV10-3|TRBJ2-3|TRBD2|15|-
CAISSSGKGTDTQYF
TGTGCCATCAGTTCTAGCGGGAAAGGCACAGATACGCAGTATTTT
>TRBV19|TRBJ1-2|TRBD1|13|-
CASDPLTGHGYTF
TGTGCCAGCGATCCCTTGACAGGGCACGGCTACACCTTC
>TRBV5-4|TRBJ2-5|TRBD1|14|-
CASSLDRGRETQYF
TGTGCCAGCAGCTTAGACAGGGGTAGGGAGACCCAGTACTTC
>TRBV3-1/TRBV3-2|TRBJ2-7|TRBD2|15|-
CASRPRAGPSYEQYF
TGTGCCAGCAGACCGAGAGCGGGGCCCTCCTACGAGCAGTACTTC
>TRBV24-1|TRBJ2-3|-|12|-
CATSDTQGAQYF
TGTGCCACCAGTGATACCCAAGGGGCGCAGTATTTT
>TRBV24-1|TRBJ2-7|TRBD2|19|-
CATKLEFSGRASRSVEQYF
TGTGCCACCAAGCTGGAATTCTCAGGGAGGGCCAGTCGCTCTGTTGAGCAGTACTTC
>TRBV13|TRBJ1-1|-|13|-
CASSFFNRAEAFF
TGTGCCAGCAGCTTTTTTAATCGGGCTGAAGCTTTCTTT
>TRBV5-1|TRBJ2-7|TRBD1|15|once
CASSSDRGRPGEQYF
TGCGCCAGCAGCTCAGACAGGGGGCGTCCAGGCGAGCAGTACTTC
>TRBV7-2|TRBJ2-3|-|15|-
CASSQGTYRGDTQYF
TGTGCCAGCAGCCAAGGGACTTACAGAGGAGATACGCAGTATTTT
>TRBV27|TRBJ2-3|-|13|-
CASSVSFTDTQYF
TGTGCCAGCAGCGTAAGCTTCACAGATACGCAGTATTTT
>TRBV9|TRBJ2-7|TRBD2|14|-
CASSVGSGRGKQYF
TGTGCCAGCAGCGTAGGTAGCGGGAGAGGTAAGCAGTACTTC
>TRBV19|TRBJ2-7|TRBD1|16|-
CASNPRDRGATSEQYF
TGTGCCAGTAACCCCCGGGACAGGGGCGCAACCAGCGAGCAGTACTTC
>TRBV18|TRBJ1-3|-|17|-
CASSPTVRTYSGNTIYF
TGTGCCAGCTCACCGACAGTACGGACCTATTCTGGAAACACCATATATTTT
>TRBV29-1|TRBJ1-2|TRBD1|14|-
CSVEARDRGLGYTF
TGCAGCGTTGAAGCCCGGGACAGGGGGCTTGGCTACACCTTC
>TRBV29-1|TRBJ1-2|-|12|-
CSIHHGSYGYTF
TGCAGCATCCACCACGGGTCCTATGGCTACACCTTC
>TRBV9|TRBJ2-5|-|14|-
CASSATGTTETQYF
TGTGCCAGCAGCGCAACCGGGACAACAGAGACCCAGTACTTC
>TRBV11-2|TRBJ2-1|-|13|-
CASSLGLEYEQFF
TGTGCCAGCAGCTTAGGGCTGGAGTATGAGCAGTTCTTC
>TRBV9|TRBJ1-1|-|15|-
CASSVVGGRSTEAFF
TGTGCCAGCAGCGTAGTTGGTGGGAGGAGCACTGAAGCTTTCTTT
>TRBV5-1|TRBJ2-3|TRBD2|17|-
CASSRALTSGVTDTQYF
TGCGCCAGCAGTCGAGCTCTGACTAGCGGGGTAACAGATACGCAGTATTTT
>TRBV7-2|TRBJ2-7|TRBD2|16|-
CASSSRTGTSGIEQYF
TGTGCCAGCAGCTCGCGCACCGGGACTAGCGGGATCGAGCAGTACTTC